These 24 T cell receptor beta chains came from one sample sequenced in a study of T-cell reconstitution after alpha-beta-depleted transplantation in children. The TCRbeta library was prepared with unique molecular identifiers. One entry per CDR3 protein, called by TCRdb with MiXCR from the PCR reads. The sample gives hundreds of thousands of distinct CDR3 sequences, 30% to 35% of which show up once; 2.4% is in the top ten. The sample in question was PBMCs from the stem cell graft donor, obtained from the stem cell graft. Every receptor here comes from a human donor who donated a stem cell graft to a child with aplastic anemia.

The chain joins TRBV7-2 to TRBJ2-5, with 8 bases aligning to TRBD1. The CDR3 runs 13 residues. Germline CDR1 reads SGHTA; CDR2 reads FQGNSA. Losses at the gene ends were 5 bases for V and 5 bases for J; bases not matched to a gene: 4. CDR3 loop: CASSNDRGETQYF. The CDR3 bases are TGTGCCAGCAGCAACGACAGGGGCGAGACCCAGTACTTC.

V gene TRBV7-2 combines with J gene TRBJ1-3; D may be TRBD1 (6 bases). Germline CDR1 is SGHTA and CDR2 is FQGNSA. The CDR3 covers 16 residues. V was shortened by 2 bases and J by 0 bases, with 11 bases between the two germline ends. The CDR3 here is CASSLHQGSSGNTIYF. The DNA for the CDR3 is TGTGCCAGCAGCTTACATCAGGGGAGCTCTGGAAACACCATATATTTT.

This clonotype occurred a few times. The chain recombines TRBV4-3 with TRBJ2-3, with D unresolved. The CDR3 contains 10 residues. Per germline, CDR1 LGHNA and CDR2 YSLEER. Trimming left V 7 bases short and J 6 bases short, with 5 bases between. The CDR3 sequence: CASKRDTQYF. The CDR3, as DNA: TGCGCCAGCAAAAGGGATACGCAGTATTTT.

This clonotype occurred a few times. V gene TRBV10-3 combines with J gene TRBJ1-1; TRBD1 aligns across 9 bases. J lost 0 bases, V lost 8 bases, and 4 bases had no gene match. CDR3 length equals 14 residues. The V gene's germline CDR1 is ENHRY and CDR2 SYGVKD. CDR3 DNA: TGTGCCATCGGGGGGACAGGGTTGAACACTGAAGCTTTCTTT. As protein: CAIGGTGLNTEAFF.

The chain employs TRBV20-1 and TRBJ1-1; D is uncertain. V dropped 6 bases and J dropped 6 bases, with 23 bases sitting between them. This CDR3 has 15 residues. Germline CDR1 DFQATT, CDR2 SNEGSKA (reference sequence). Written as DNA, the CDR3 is TGCAGTGCCACGGATAGTTGGAGAGTTGGGGCTGAAGCTTTCTTT. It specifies CSATDSWRVGAEAFF.

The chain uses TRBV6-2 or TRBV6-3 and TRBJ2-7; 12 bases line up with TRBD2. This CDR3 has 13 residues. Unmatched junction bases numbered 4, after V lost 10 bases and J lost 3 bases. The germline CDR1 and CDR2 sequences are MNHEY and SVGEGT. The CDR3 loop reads CATETSGGYEQYF. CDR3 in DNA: TGTGCCACCGAGACTAGCGGGGGCTACGAGCAGTACTTC.

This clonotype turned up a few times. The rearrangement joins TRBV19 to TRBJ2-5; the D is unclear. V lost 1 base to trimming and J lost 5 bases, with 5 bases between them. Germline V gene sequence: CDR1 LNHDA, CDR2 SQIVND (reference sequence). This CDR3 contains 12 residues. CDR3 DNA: TGTGCCAGTAGTATAGTACCCGAGACCCAGTACTTC. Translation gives CASSIVPETQYF.

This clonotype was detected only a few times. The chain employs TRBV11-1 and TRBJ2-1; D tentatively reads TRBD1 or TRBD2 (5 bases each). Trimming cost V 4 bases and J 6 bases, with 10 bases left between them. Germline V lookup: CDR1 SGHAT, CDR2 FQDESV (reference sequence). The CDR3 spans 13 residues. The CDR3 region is CASSSWGSNEQFF. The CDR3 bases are TGTGCCAGCAGCTCCTGGGGGAGCAATGAGCAGTTCTTC.

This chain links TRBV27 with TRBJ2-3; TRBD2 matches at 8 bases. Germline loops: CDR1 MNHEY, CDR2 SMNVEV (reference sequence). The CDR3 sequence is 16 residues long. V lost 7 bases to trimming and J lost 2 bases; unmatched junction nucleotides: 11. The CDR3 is CASTPGASGYTDTQYF. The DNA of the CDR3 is TGTGCCAGCACCCCTGGGGCTAGCGGGTACACAGATACGCAGTATTTT.

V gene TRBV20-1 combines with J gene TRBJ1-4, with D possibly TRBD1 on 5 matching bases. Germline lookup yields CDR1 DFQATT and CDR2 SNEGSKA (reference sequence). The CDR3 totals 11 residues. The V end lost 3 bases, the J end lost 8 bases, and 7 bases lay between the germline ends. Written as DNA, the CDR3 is TGCAGTGCTAGTCACAGGGAAAAACTGTTTTTT. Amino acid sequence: CSASHREKLFF.

Here the CDR3 DNA reads TGTGCCAGCAGTACTTCCGGGACAGGGAAAGACGAGCAGTACGTC. As protein: CASSTSGTGKDEQYV. This chain joins TRBV6-5 and TRBJ2-7; 9 bases are a match to TRBD1. CDR1 MNHEY and CDR2 SVGAGI come from the germline V gene. V was pared by 5 bases and J by 5 bases, with 10 bases of the junction left unmatched. The CDR3 is 15 amino acids.

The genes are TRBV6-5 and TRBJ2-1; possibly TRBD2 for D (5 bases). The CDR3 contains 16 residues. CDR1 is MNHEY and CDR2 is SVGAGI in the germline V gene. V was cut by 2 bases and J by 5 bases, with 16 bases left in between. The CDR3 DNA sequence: TGTGCCAGCAGTTACATCCTAGCCGACGAACACAATGAGCAGTTCTTC. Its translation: CASSYILADEHNEQFF.

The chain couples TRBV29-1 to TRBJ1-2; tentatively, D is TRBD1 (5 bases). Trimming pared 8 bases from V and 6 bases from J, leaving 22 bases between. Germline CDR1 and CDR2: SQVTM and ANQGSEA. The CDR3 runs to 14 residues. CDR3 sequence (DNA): TGCAGCCCGGGCCGGGACCTGGGGGGGAATGGCTACACCTTC. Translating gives CSPGRDLGGNGYTF. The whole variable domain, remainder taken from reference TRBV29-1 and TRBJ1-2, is SAVISQKPSRDICQRGTSLTIQCQVDSQVTMMFWYRQQPGQSLTLIATANQGSEATYESGFVIDKFPISRPNLTFSTLTVSNMSPEDSSIYLCSPGRDLGGNGYTFGSGTRLTVV.

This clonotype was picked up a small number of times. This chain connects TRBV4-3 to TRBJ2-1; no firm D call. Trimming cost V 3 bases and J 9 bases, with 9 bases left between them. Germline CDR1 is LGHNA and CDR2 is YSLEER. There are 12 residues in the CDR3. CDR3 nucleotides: TGCGCCAGCAGCCAGCCTTACGGTGAGCAGTTCTTC. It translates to CASSQPYGEQFF.

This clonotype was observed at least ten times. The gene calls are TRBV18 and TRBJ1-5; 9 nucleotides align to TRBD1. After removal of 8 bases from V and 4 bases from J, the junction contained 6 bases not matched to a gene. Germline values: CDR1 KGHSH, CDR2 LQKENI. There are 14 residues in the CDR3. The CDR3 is CASSPGTGNQPQHF. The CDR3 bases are TGTGCCAGCAGTCCTGGGACAGGGAATCAGCCCCAGCATTTT.

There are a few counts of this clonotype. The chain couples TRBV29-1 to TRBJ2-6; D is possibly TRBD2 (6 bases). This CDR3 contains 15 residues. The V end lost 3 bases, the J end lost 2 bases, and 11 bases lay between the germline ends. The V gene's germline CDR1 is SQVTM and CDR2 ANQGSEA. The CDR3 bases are TGCAGCGTTGACGGTGCGGGACCTGGGGCCAACGTCCTGACTTTC. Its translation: CSVDGAGPGANVLTF.

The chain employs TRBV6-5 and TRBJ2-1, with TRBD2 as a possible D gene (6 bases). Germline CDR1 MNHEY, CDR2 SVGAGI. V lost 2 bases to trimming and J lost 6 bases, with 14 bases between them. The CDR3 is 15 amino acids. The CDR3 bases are TGTGCCAGCAGTTACAGGGCGGGGATGGGCAATGAGCAGTTCTTC. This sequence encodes CASSYRAGMGNEQFF.

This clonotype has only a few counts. CDR3 sequence reads: CASSEGGRALGEQYF. The DNA for the CDR3 is TGTGCCAGCTCTGAGGGCGGACGTGCTTTGGGCGAGCAGTACTTC. The rearrangement links TRBV7-2 to TRBJ2-7; D possibly corresponds to TRBD2 (5 bases). This CDR3 has 15 residues. Trimming left V 8 bases short and J 6 bases short, with 23 bases between. Germline assignment: CDR1 SGHTA and CDR2 FQGNSA.

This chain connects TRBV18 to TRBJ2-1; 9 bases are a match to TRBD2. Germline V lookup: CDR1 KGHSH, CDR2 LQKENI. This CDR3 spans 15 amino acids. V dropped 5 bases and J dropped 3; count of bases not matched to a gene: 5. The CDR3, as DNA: TGTGCCAGCTCAAGGCGGGAGGGCCTCTACAATGAGCAGTTCTTC. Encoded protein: CASSRREGLYNEQFF.

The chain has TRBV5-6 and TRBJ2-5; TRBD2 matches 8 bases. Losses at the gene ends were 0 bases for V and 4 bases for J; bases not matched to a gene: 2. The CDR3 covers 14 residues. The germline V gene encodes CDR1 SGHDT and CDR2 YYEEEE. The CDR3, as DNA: TGTGCCAGCAGCTTGGGAGCGGGAGTAGAGACCCAGTACTTC. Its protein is CASSLGAGVETQYF.

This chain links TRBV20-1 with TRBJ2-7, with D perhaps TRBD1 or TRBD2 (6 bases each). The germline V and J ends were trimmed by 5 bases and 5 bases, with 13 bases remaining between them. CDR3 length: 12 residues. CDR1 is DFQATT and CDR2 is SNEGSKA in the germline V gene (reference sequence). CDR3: CSAFRGDDEQYV. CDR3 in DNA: TGCAGTGCTTTTAGGGGGGATGACGAGCAGTACGTC.

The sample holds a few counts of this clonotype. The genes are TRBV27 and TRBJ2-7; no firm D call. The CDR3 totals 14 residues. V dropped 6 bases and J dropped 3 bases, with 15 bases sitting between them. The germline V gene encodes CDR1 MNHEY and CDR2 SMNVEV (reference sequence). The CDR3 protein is CASSPTSKGYEQYF. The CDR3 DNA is TGTGCCAGCAGCCCTACCAGTAAGGGCTACGAGCAGTACTTC.

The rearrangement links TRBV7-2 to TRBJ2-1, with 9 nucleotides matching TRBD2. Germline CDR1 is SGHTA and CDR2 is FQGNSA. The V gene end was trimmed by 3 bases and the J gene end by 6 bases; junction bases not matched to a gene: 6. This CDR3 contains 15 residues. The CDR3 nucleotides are TGTGCCAGCAGCTTTGCGGGAGGGCCTGGCAATGAGCAGTTCTTC. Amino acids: CASSFAGGPGNEQFF.

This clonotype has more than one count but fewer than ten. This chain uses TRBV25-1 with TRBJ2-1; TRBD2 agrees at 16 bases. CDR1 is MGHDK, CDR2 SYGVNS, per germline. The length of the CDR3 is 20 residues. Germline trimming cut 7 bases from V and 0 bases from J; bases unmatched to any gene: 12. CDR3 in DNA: TGTGCCAGCACGGGGGCGGGACTAGCGGGAGGGGGTCCCTCCTACAATGAGCAGTTCTTC. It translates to CASTGAGLAGGGPSYNEQFF.